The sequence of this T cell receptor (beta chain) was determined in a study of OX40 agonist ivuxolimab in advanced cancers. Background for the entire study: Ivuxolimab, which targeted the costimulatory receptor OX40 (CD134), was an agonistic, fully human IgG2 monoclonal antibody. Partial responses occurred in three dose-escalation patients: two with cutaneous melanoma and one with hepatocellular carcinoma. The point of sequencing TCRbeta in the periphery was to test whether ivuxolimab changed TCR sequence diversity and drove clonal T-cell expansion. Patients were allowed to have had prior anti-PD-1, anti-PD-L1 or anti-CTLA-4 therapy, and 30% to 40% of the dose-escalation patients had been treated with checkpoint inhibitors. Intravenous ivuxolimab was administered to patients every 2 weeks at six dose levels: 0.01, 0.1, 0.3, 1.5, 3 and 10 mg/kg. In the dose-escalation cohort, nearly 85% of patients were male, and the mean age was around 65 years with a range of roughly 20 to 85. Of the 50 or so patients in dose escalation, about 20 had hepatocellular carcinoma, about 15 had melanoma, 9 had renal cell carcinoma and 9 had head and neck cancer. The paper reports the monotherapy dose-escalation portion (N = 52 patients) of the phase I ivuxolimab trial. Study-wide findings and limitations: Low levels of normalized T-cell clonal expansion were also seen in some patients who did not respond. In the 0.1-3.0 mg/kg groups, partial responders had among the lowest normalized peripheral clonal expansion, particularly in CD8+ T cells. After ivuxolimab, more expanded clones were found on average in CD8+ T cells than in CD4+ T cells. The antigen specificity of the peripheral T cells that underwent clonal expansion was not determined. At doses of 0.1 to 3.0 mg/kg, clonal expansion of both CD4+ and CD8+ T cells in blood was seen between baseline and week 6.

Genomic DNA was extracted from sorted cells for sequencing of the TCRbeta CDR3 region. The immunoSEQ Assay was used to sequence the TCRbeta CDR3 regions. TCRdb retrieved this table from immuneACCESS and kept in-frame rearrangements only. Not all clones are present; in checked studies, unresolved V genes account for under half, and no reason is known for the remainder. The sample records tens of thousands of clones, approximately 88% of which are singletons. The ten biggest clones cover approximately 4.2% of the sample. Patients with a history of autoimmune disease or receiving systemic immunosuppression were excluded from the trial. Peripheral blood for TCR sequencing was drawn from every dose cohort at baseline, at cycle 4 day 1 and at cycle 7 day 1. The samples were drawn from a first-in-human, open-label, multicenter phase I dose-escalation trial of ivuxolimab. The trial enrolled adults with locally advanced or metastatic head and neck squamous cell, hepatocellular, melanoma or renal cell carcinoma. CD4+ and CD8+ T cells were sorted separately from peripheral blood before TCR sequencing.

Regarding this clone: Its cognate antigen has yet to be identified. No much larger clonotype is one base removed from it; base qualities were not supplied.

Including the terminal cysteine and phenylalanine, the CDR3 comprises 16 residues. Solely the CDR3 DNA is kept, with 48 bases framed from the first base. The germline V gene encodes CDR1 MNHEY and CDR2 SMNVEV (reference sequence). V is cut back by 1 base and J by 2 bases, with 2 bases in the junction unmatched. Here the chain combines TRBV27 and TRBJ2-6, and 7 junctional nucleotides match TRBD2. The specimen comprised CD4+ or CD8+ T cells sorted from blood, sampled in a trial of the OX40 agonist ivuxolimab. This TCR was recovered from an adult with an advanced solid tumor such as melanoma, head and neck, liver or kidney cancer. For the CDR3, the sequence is CASSLFRGAGANVLTF. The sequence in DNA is TGTGCCAGCAGTTTATTCCGGGGGGCTGGGGCCAACGTCCTGACTTTC.